The T cell receptor beta chain described here comes from a study of CD8 T cells in Susac syndrome. An amount of RNA that ranged from roughly 0.45 to 1 ug was reverse transcribed with random hexamers. TCRdb itself ran the immunoSEQ multiplex PCR reads through MiXCR, one entry per CDR3 protein. The repertoire consists of a few hundred thousand distinct CDR3 sequences, with 80% to 95% occurring once and the leading ten covering 0.1% to 0.15%. The ends lost 6 bases at V and 3 bases at J; junction bases unmatched: 6. CDR3 length: 13 residues. CDR1 and CDR2 (germline): SQVTM, ANQGSEA. The authors sequenced TCR beta from blood CD8+ and CD4+ T cells. Included as multiple sclerosis controls were treatment-naive patients who had stable or active relapsing-remitting disease.

The chain joins TRBV29-1 to TRBJ2-3; 7 nucleotides agree with TRBD2. The source of this sequence is a human donor with multiple sclerosis. Sequencing input: CD8+ T cells from PBMCs. CDR3 nucleotides: TGCAGCGTCTCGGGACTACAAACAGATACGCAGTATTTT. This encodes CSVSGLQTDTQYF.